This T cell receptor beta chain is from a study of CD4 T cells in relation to SARS-CoV-2 and coronaviruses (dated by TCRdb to about 2021). Describing the broader study: In the ViraFEST assay, PBMCs were cultured with antigen for 9 to 10 days, after which TCR beta CDR3s were sequenced to identify antigen-specific clonal expansions. Expansion assays from other donors in the study were sequenced with a different, Illumina-based TCR-beta assay. Memory CD4+ T cell crossreactivity between SARS-CoV-2 and common cold coronavirus spike proteins was assessed at the TCR clonotype level in the study. The negative reference condition was either a culture with an HIV-1 Nef peptide pool or a culture with no peptide. Shared crossreactive spike epitopes were mapped to their HLA restriction using patient-derived lymphoblastoid cell lines. The Adaptive Biotechnologies TCR-sequencing kit was used to sequence samples from a few pre-COVID donors and the naive versus memory experiments, whereas other data were Illumina-based. The full study reports these points: Small numbers of patients and of tested TCRs limited the study. Crossreactivity analysis centred on spike protein, so crossreactivity against other viral proteins was not assessed. Because no donor provided both pre-pandemic and post-infection samples, tracing the source of pre-existing responses was limited. Crossreactive clones showed significantly weaker SARS-CoV-2-driven expansion than monoreactive clones, consistent with antigenic imprinting. In 65% to 70% of donors, memory CD4+ clonotypes turned up that crossrecognized SARS-CoV-2 and at least one common cold coronavirus spike.

This clone occurred a few times. It lacks a known antigen. Base quality data are lacking; no much larger clone is found one base away. Libraries were made using the immunoSEQ multiplex PCR assay. Regarding the original processing steps: During preprocessing, nonproductive sequences were discarded, as were any CDR3s that did not begin with C, did not end with F or W, or were shorter than 7 amino acids. The MANAFEST web app identified antigen-specific clonotypes based on expansion compared with the reference and other culture wells. To be counted as positive, a clone had to show significant expansion compared with the reference culture, at an FDR below 0.05, in 2 of 3 replicate wells. For a clone to be considered positive, significant expansion relative to all other tandem wells and an odds ratio above 5 were also required. Pairwise Levenshtein distance, computed with the stringdist R package after three terminal residues were trimmed from each end, was used as the measure of CDR3 homology. TCRdb took over this immuneACCESS table, retaining in-frame rearrangements with V and J assigned. Such tables are incomplete; in checked studies, under half of the missing clones stem from an unresolved V gene, and the remainder is unexplained. V and J calls plus clone size are reproduced from that table; the DNA served to infer D and trimming. Here the sample has 18,000 or so clones; over 70% occur a single time. Of the sample, around 28% is held by the ten largest clones.

CD4+ T cells from unexposed donors were collected before the COVID-19 pandemic (2011-2018). The EasySep CD4+ T cell isolation kit was used to isolate CD4+ T cells once the cultures had run for under 11 days. Unexposed donor CD4+ T cells were tested for reactivity to SARS-CoV-2 S and N and four common cold coronavirus spike pools, as cell number allowed. PBMCs were cultured at a few million per well in IMDM supplemented with around 5.3% human AB serum and 9 to 10 IU/ml IL-2. Half of the culture medium was replaced with fresh IL-2-containing medium on days 3 and 7. Triplicate replicate wells were generally used for each peptide culture condition. Leukapheresis product for the unexposed donors was purchased commercially. Ficoll-Paque PLUS gradient centrifugation was used to isolate PBMCs from either whole blood or leukapheresis product. The PBMCs went either fresh into the expansion assay or into cryopreservation at -140 degrees C. The QIAamp Micro DNA Kit was used to extract genomic DNA from the CD4+ T cells.

The clonotype comes from a human donor in good health. The sequencing input was CD4+ T cells from PBMCs, cultured in vitro.

The DNA reads TGTGCCAGCAGGGGCATAGGAGGATTGGGGTACAATGAGCAGTTCTTC. Its protein product is CASRGIGGLGYNEQFF. The chain was built from TRBV4-2 and TRBJ2-1, with a weak D call of TRBD2 (5 bases match). The CDR3 covers 16 residues, taking in both the cysteine and the phenylalanine. The only DNA kept is the CDR3, 48 bases in frame from the first base. The germline V gene yields LGHNA for CDR1 and YNFKEQ for CDR2. V drops 6 bases and J drops 4 bases, leaving 19 bases in between.